This passage covers 29 T cell receptor beta chains from one sample sequenced in a study of Graves' ophthalmopathy and Graves' hyperthyroidism. Amplification of TCR beta CDR3 regions used RNA transcripts. Second-round multiplex PCR came after a first-round RT-PCR that employed HTBI primers. One entry per CDR3 protein, called by TCRdb with MiXCR from the multiplex PCR reads. The repertoire holds roughly 500,000 distinct CDR3 sequences, under 15% seen once, with more than 8.5% in the top ten. The sequenced material came from blood. These receptors were obtained from a woman aged 30 to 39 with Graves' ophthalmopathy.

This clonotype was detected ten times or more. The rearrangement links TRBV20-1 to TRBJ1-1; 10 bases are shared with TRBD1. Losses at the gene ends were 6 bases for V and 5 bases for J; bases not matched to a gene: 27. CDR1 is DFQATT, CDR2 SNEGSKA, per germline (reference sequence). This CDR3 has 20 residues. CDR3 coding DNA: TGCAGTGCCTCCTACTACATTACCGTCAGGGACAGGGGATGGCGGACTGAAGCTTTCTTT. Translated, it gives CSASYYITVRDRGWRTEAFF.

This clonotype was found many times. The genes are TRBV12-3 or TRBV12-4 and TRBJ1-1; 10 bases match TRBD1. The CDR3 length is 12 residues. V lost 7 bases to trimming and J lost 6 bases; unmatched junction nucleotides: 2. The CDR3 sequence: CASIGTGAEAFF. In nucleotides, the CDR3 is TGTGCCAGCATAGGGACAGGGGCTGAAGCTTTCTTT.

This clonotype was counted ten times or more. V gene TRBV19 combines with J gene TRBJ1-1; TRBD1 might be the D (6 bases). Trimming removed 3 bases from V and 5 bases from J, with 13 bases in between. CDR1 LNHDA and CDR2 SQIVND come from the germline V gene (reference sequence). There are 14 residues in the CDR3. CDR3 nucleotides: TGTGCCAGTAGTATGGTACAGGGTAGAACTGAAGCTTTCTTT. The encoded protein is CASSMVQGRTEAFF. The full variable domain, with the rest looked up from reference TRBV19 and TRBJ1-1, is DGGITQSPKYLFRKEGQNVTLSCEQNLNHDAMYWYRQDPGQGLRLIYYSQIVNDFQKGDIAEGYSVSREKKESFPLTVTSAQKNPTAFYLCASSMVQGRTEAFFGQGTRLTVV.

This clonotype was counted at least ten times. The V and J genes are TRBV6-5 and TRBJ2-7; TRBD1 matches at 7 bases. There are 14 residues in the CDR3. V lost 0 bases and J lost 11; bases outside the gene matches: 10. The germline CDR1 and CDR2 sequences are MNHEY and SVGAGI. Here the CDR3 DNA reads TGTGCCAGCAGTTACTCCACCCTCAGACAGGGAGAGTACTTC. Protein: CASSYSTLRQGEYF.

This clonotype was seen many times. The chain joins TRBV6-1 to TRBJ1-3, with 8 bases fitting TRBD1. The ends lost 8 bases at V and 3 bases at J; junction bases unmatched: 6. Germline loops: CDR1 MNHNS, CDR2 SASEGT. The CDR3 contains 14 residues. The CDR3 sequence is CASQNDRGGNTIYF. CDR3 in DNA: TGTGCCAGCCAAAATGACAGGGGTGGAAACACCATATATTTT.

In its sample, this clonotype was seen many times. The chain carries TRBV24-1 and TRBJ2-5; D gene unclear. CDR1 and CDR2 from the germline V gene are KGHDR and SFDVKD. This CDR3 has 15 residues. V lost 0 bases and J 4 bases, leaving 11 bases between the germline ends. For the CDR3, the DNA is TGTGCCACCAGTGATTTGGGCCCCTGGGGAGAGACCCAGTACTTC. Its translation: CATSDLGPWGETQYF.

This clonotype was recorded at least ten times. The rearrangement links TRBV10-1 to TRBJ1-1; possibly TRBD1 for D (5 bases). The germline CDR1 and CDR2 sequences are WNHNN and SYGVQD (reference sequence). The CDR3 extends over 15 amino acids. V shed 5 bases and J shed 8 bases, with 21 bases lying between them. The CDR3 bases are TGCGCCAGCAGTCCCGGGGCTTTGACTTTCACGGAAGCTTTCTTT. Translating gives CASSPGALTFTEAFF.

This clonotype was detected many times. This rearrangement joins TRBV3-1 to TRBJ1-2, with D possibly matching TRBD1 (5 bases). CDR1 LGHDT and CDR2 YNNKEL come from the germline V gene (reference sequence). V lost 1 base and J 6 bases, leaving 6 bases between the germline ends. The CDR3 consists of 12 residues. The CDR3 nucleotides read TGTGCCAGCAGCCAAGCCAGGGATGGCTACACCTTC. Translation: CASSQARDGYTF.

This clonotype was seen many times. A read error is possible here, since a much larger clone lies one base away. The chain links TRBV6-5 to TRBJ1-2, with D unclear. The CDR3 loop spans 15 amino acids. Germline V lookup: CDR1 MNHEY, CDR2 SVGAGI. V gave up 0 bases and J gave up 7 bases, with 15 bases separating them. The CDR3 loop is CASSYSYGDVSGYTF. As DNA, the CDR3 is TGTGCCAGCAGTTACTCTTACGGCGATGTATCTGGCTACACCTTC.

The table lists this clonotype with a few counts. This chain links TRBV6-1 with TRBJ2-3, with 11 nucleotides matching TRBD2. The germline CDR1 and CDR2 sequences are MNHNS and SASEGT. Germline trimming cut 8 bases from V and 5 bases from J; bases unmatched to any gene: 6. The CDR3 contains 14 residues. In DNA form, the CDR3 reads TGTGCCAGCCGAACTAGCGGGGGAAGAGATACGCAGTATTTT. Residues: CASRTSGGRDTQYF.

This clonotype was recorded at least ten times. The J gene is TRBJ1-1, the V gene TRBV7-2, with TRBD1 as a possible D gene (6 bases). The CDR3 is made up of 15 amino acids. Germline V gene lookup returns CDR1 SGHTA and CDR2 FQGNSA. V shed 1 base and J shed 9 bases, with 18 bases lying between them. In nucleotides, the CDR3 is TGTGCCAGCAGCTTAGTACTAGACAGGTACCAGCAAGCTTTCTTT. Its translation: CASSLVLDRYQQAFF.

This chain links TRBV12-3 or TRBV12-4 with TRBJ2-7; a possible D gene is TRBD1 (6 bases). V lost 5 bases and J lost 5, with 16 bases in between. This CDR3 is 14 amino acids long. CDR3: CASSPLYRVDEQYF. The CDR3 nucleotides are TGTGCCAGCAGTCCCCTTTACAGGGTAGACGAGCAGTACTTC.

This clonotype was recorded at least ten times. At one boundary the junction diverges from the germline segment, which might be a read error. The gene calls are TRBV28 and TRBJ2-4; D unresolved. The CDR3 has 13 residues. Germline CDR1 MDHEN, CDR2 SYDVKM. The CDR3 DNA reads TGTGCCAGCAGTGGTGGGTCGCTAAACATTAAGTACTTC. This codes for CASSGGSLNIKYF.

This clonotype was recorded at least ten times. The chain uses TRBV28 and TRBJ2-6, with D maybe TRBD2 (5 bases). This CDR3 comprises 16 residues. Germline V gene lookup returns CDR1 MDHEN and CDR2 SYDVKM. V was pared by 3 bases and J by 2 bases, with 11 bases between. Written as DNA, the CDR3 is TGTGCCAGCAGTTTGGGAGAAACTACTGGGGCCAACGTCCTGACTTTC. Translating it yields CASSLGETTGANVLTF.

This clonotype was seen more than once but under ten times. The V and J genes are TRBV7-8 and TRBJ2-7; D call uncertain. CDR1 SGHVS and CDR2 FQNEAQ come from the germline V gene. This CDR3 is 16 amino acids long. V shed 1 base and J shed 2 bases, with 15 bases lying between them. As DNA, the CDR3 is TGTGCCAGCAGCTTAGGGAACAAGATTCAACCCTACGAGCAGTACTTC. This encodes CASSLGNKIQPYEQYF.

In its sample, this clonotype was seen many times. This chain uses TRBV27 with TRBJ1-2; 9 nucleotides agree with TRBD1. Trimming cost V 6 bases and J 5 bases; bases outside gene matches: 7. CDR3 length: 14 residues. Germline V gene data show CDR1 as MNHEY and CDR2 as SMNVEV (reference sequence). As DNA, the CDR3 is TGTGCCAGCAGGGACAGGGGACGCCGATATGGCTACACCTTC. Amino acids: CASRDRGRRYGYTF.

This clonotype was counted at least ten times. The V call is TRBV29-1, the J call TRBJ1-2, with a tentative D call TRBD1 (5 bases). The CDR3 totals 15 residues. The V end was cut by 0 bases, the J end by 5 bases, with 16 bases between. Per the germline V gene, CDR1 is SQVTM and CDR2 is ANQGSEA. CDR3: CSVEDGAGLTYGYTF. The CDR3, as DNA: TGCAGCGTTGAAGATGGGGCAGGGCTGACTTATGGCTACACCTTC.

This clonotype appeared a few times. This chain links TRBV30 with TRBJ2-7; TRBD1 matches 12 bases. Losses at the gene ends were 3 bases for V and 1 base for J; bases not matched to a gene: 4. Germline CDR1 and CDR2: GTSNPN and SVGIG (reference sequence). CDR3 length equals 15 residues. The CDR3 reads CAWSEGQGASYEQYF. CDR3 in DNA: TGTGCCTGGAGCGAGGGACAGGGGGCTTCCTACGAGCAGTACTTC.

V is TRBV20-1 and J is TRBJ1-1, with D possibly matching TRBD1 (5 bases). Trimming took off 3 bases at V and 0 bases at J, with 8 bases between the two ends. Germline CDR1 DFQATT, CDR2 SNEGSKA (reference sequence). The CDR3 sequence is 13 residues long. CDR3 DNA sequence: TGCAGTGCTAGCAGGGTCCTGAACACTGAAGCTTTCTTT. Translated: CSASRVLNTEAFF.

This clonotype was counted ten times or more. The chain uses TRBV28 and TRBJ2-2; a weak D match, TRBD2 (6 bases). Germline lookup yields CDR1 MDHEN and CDR2 SYDVKM. Trimming removed 3 bases at V and 2 bases at J, with 10 bases between. CDR3 length: 15 amino acids. The CDR3 loop is CASSLWDSNTGELFF. CDR3 in DNA: TGTGCCAGCAGTTTGTGGGACTCCAACACCGGGGAGCTGTTTTTT.

At least ten counts were recorded for this clonotype. V is TRBV24-1 and J is TRBJ2-4; 10 positions agree with TRBD2. Germline V gives CDR1 KGHDR, CDR2 SFDVKD. The J segment lost 8 bases and the V segment lost 9 bases, leaving 21 bases of the junction unmatched. This CDR3 is 18 amino acids long. For the CDR3, the DNA is TGTGCCACCGCGAGCTATAGCGGGGGGCGCACCTGTGTGTACATTCAGTACTTC. Protein sequence: CATASYSGGRTCVYIQYF.

Many counts were recorded for this clonotype. V is TRBV6-1 and J is TRBJ1-1; D unclear. This CDR3 comprises 15 residues. Trimming shortened V by 4 bases and J by 0 bases, and 12 bases separated the two germline ends. Germline V gives CDR1 MNHNS, CDR2 SASEGT. CDR3 DNA: TGTGCCAGCAGTGTGCCGAGGGTGATGAACACTGAAGCTTTCTTT. Translating it yields CASSVPRVMNTEAFF.

This clonotype showed up many times. This rearrangement joins TRBV27 to TRBJ2-6; no clear D. V was trimmed by 3 bases and J by 2 bases, leaving 17 bases between them. The CDR3 spans 18 residues. Germline-derived CDR1 and CDR2 are MNHEY and SMNVEV (reference sequence). The CDR3, as DNA: TGTGCCAGCAGTTTTCTTACTACAAGCAGGACTGGGGCCAACGTCCTGACTTTC. Residues: CASSFLTTSRTGANVLTF.

This clonotype has at least ten counts. The rearrangement joins TRBV7-3 to TRBJ2-5, with D uncertain. V lost 0 bases to trimming and J lost 5 bases, with 7 bases between them. The CDR3 length is 13 residues. Looked up from germline, CDR1 is SGHTA and CDR2 is FQGTGA. The CDR3 DNA sequence: TGTGCCAGCAGCTTAACGCGGAAGGAGACCCAGTACTTC. Its protein is CASSLTRKETQYF.

This clonotype has at least ten counts. The V gene is TRBV20-1, the J gene TRBJ2-5; 7 nucleotides agree with TRBD2. J gave up 7 bases and V 1 base, and 9 bases lay outside the gene matches. The CDR3 runs 14 residues. Germline V gene data show CDR1 as DFQATT and CDR2 as SNEGSKA (reference sequence). The CDR3 DNA sequence: TGCAGTGCTAGAGCGGCGGGAGTAAGCGTGACCCAGTACTTC. It translates to CSARAAGVSVTQYF.

This clonotype has only a few counts. The chain has TRBV19 and TRBJ1-5; D is perhaps TRBD1 (6 bases). The V end was cut by 5 bases, the J end by 7 bases, with 18 bases between. From germline, CDR1 is LNHDA and CDR2 SQIVND (reference sequence). This CDR3 is 15 amino acids long. CDR3 protein: CASSRAGDARQPQHF. The CDR3 DNA is TGTGCCAGTAGTCGGGCAGGGGATGCGCGGCAGCCCCAGCATTTT.

This clonotype was found a few times. The V and J genes are TRBV5-1 and TRBJ2-6, with a weak D call TRBD1 (7 bases). Germline V gene sequence: CDR1 SGHRS, CDR2 YFSETQ. The ends were cut back, 6 bases at V and 0 bases at J, with 22 bases in the middle. This CDR3 comprises 19 residues. CDR3 sequence (DNA): TGCGCCAGCACCCGGGTGGAGGGGACAGATCTCTCTGGGGCCAACGTCCTGACTTTC. It codes for CASTRVEGTDLSGANVLTF.

This clonotype was seen at least ten times. This CDR3 reads CASSETGEGNTEAFF. DNA for the CDR3: TGTGCCAGCAGTGAGACGGGGGAAGGGAACACTGAAGCTTTCTTT. The chain links TRBV2 to TRBJ1-1; D perhaps matches TRBD1 (5 bases). The germline V gene encodes CDR1 SNHLY and CDR2 FYNNEI. Trimming cost V 3 bases and J 1 base, with 12 bases left between them. The length of the CDR3 is 15 residues.

In this sample, this clonotype turned up many times. The rearrangement links TRBV28 to TRBJ1-5; D is uncertain. Trimming removed 8 bases from V and 3 bases from J, with 11 bases in between. The CDR3 consists of 13 residues. Per the germline V gene, CDR1 is MDHEN and CDR2 is SYDVKM. The CDR3 loop is CASVTRYNQPQHF. DNA of the CDR3: TGTGCCAGCGTCACACGCTACAATCAGCCCCAGCATTTT.